This T cell receptor beta chain is from a study of blood T cells in healthy people across ages. V lost 0 bases and J lost 4, with 16 bases in between. CDR1 is SGHTS and CDR2 is YDEGEE in the germline V gene. The CDR3 totals 16 residues. PCR was performed a second time for about 7 to 11 cycles using a sample-barcoded 5' primer and a J-beta primer mix. TCRdb independently ran MiXCR on the 5' RACE reads; one entry per CDR3 protein. The table records just under 550,000 distinct CDR3 sequences, around 24% of them present only once. This sample also appeared in a second study, on T cells of mothers and their children. That paper notes: Over 8 million reads per mother and 2.5 million to 3.5 million per child were obtained.

The sample taken for sequencing was blood. The chain has TRBV5-8 and TRBJ2-5; D is unclear. The clonotype comes from a boy younger than 18 in good health. CDR3 bases: TGTGCCAGCAGCTTGGGGGCAGATATAGTAGGAGAGACCCAGTACTTC. Its translation: CASSLGADIVGETQYF.